This TCR beta chain emerged from a study of T cell responses to AZD1222 COVID-19 vaccine. Study-wide results and caveats: The donors showed a predominance of white British ancestry and of females, with possible underestimation of clonal diversity. Targeting of unmutated variant regions was reportedly seen in nearly half of spike-specific TCRs. Increased Spike-specific TCR breadth and depth were observed after two AZD1222 doses.

The protocol was immunoSEQ multiplex PCR, while the TCRdb copy is restricted to in-frame clones and leaves out a portion. Among fewer than 70,000 clones, about three quarters were seen once, and the ten largest hold about 3.5%. Comments on this clone: Its antigen is unknown.

Germline CDR1 and CDR2: LGHDT and YNNKEL (reference sequence). This CDR3 spans 16 amino acids. The V and J ends lost 1 base and 4 bases respectively, with 17 bases between them. The V gene is TRBV3-1 (or the pseudogene TRBV3-2), the J gene TRBJ2-7; either TRBD1 or TRBD2 may supply D (6 bases each). The material was peripheral blood, obtained 28 days after the second AZD1222 dose. The sequence derives from an adult who received the AZD1222 COVID-19 vaccine. The CDR3 loop reads CASSQVGGRGAYEQYF. The CDR3 DNA reads as TGTGCCAGCAGCCAAGTTGGGGGGCGCGGTGCGTACGAGCAGTACTTC.